This T cell receptor beta chain was recorded in a study of blood T cell repertoires in COVID-19. Study details: PBMCs, B-cell-depleted T cells, or T cells provided the cDNA or gDNA that made up the material.

V shed 3 bases and J shed 7 bases, with 25 bases lying between them. CDR3 length equals 18 residues. Germline-derived CDR1 and CDR2 are MGHRA and YSYEKL. Per the authors' pipeline: Amplification of reference gene primers was used by the study to estimate nucleated cell counts. Method: immunoSEQ multiplex PCR; TCRdb's copy keeps in-frame clones and lacks some. The DNA was the basis for D and trimming; V, J and clone size are from that table. The sample contains under 150,000 clones, over 75% of which appear only once. Those enrolled, adults aged about 18 to 95 years, came from about two dozen US areas. This clone was observed a single time.

The genes are TRBV4-1 and TRBJ2-1; weak D call: TRBD2 (7 bases). The clonotype was recovered from a man aged 50-59 years in a cohort exposed to, infected with or recovered from COVID-19 (not recorded which). Sequencing input: PBMCs or T cells enriched from blood (not recorded which). CDR3: CASSQLQGLGGSGNEQFF. The CDR3 nucleotides are TGCGCCAGCAGCCAGCTACAGGGCCTAGGCGGGAGCGGAAATGAGCAGTTCTTC.